This TCR beta chain was sequenced for a study of early stage breast cancer tumors. This CDR3 has 13 amino acids. Germline lookup yields CDR1 ENHRY and CDR2 SYGVKD. The V gene lost 4 bases and the J gene lost 2 bases, with 6 bases spanning the gap. The data were produced by immunoSEQ multiplex PCR, yet TCRdb's version contains in-frame clones alone and is incomplete. The table records about 10,000 clones, 60% to 85% of them present only once. The rearrangement links TRBV10-3 to TRBJ2-4; D remains ambiguous. The TCR originated in a person between 35 and 49 years old with breast cancer. Sequencing was done on a sample of normal breast tissue next to the tumor. This CDR3 reads CAISAASKNIQYF. The CDR3 nucleotides read TGTGCCATCAGTGCGGCGTCCAAAAACATTCAGTACTTC.